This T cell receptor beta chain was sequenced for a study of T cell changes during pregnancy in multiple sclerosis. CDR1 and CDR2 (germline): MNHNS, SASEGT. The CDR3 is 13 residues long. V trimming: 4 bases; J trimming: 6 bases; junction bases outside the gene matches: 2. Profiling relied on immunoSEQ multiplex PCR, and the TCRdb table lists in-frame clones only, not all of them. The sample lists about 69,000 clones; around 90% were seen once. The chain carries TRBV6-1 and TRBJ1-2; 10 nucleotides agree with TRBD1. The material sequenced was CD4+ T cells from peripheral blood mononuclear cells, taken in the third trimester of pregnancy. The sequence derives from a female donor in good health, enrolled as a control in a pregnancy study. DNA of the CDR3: TGTGCCAGCAGTGTCGACAGGGGGCATGGCTACACCTTC. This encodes CASSVDRGHGYTF.